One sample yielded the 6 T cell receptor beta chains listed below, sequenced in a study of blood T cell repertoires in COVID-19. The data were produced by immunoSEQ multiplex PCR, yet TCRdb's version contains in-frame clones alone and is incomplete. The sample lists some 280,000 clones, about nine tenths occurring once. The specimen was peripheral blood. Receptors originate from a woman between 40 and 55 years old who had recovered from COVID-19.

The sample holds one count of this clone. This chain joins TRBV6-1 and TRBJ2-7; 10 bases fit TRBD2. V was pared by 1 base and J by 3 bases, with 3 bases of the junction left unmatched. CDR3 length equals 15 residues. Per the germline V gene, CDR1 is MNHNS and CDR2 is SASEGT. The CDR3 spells CASSEEASGSYEQYF. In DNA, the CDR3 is TGTGCCAGCAGTGAAGAGGCTAGCGGGAGCTACGAGCAGTACTTC.

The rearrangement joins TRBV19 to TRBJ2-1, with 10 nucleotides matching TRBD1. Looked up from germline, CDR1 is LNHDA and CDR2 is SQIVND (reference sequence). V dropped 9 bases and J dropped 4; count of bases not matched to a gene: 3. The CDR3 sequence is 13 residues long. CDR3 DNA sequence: TGTGCCAGCCGGACAGGGGGTTACAATGAGCAGTTCTTC. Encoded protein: CASRTGGYNEQFF.

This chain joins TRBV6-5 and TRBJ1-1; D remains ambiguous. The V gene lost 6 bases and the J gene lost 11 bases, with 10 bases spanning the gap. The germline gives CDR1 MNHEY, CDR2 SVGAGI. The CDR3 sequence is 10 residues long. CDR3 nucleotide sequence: TGTGCCAGCAGCCAACTGTGGGCTTTCTTT. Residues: CASSQLWAFF.

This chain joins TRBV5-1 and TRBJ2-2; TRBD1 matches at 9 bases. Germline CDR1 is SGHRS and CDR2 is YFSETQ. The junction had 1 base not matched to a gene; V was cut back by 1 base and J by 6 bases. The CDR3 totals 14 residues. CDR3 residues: CASSLTGGPGELFF. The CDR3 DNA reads TGCGCCAGCAGCTTGACAGGGGGCCCCGGGGAGCTGTTTTTT.

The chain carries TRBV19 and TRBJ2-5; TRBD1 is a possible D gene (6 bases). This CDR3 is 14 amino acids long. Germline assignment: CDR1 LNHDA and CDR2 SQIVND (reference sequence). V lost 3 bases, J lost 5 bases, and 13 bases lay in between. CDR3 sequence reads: CASSIHRETETQYF. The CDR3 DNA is TGTGCCAGTAGTATTCACAGGGAGACCGAGACCCAGTACTTC.

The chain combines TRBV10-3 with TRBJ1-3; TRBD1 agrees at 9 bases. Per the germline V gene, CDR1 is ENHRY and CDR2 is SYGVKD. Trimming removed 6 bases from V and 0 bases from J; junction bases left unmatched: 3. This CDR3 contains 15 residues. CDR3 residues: CAIRDRGNSGNTIYF. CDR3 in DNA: TGTGCCATCAGGGACAGGGGAAACTCTGGAAACACCATATATTTT.